This entry is about one T cell receptor (beta chain). These data belong to a study of T cell changes during pregnancy in multiple sclerosis. This CDR3 has 12 amino acids. The germline V gene has CDR1 MNHEY and CDR2 SMNVEV (reference sequence). V gave up 5 bases and J gave up 1 base, with 5 bases separating them. Sequenced by immunoSEQ multiplex PCR; TCRdb stores in-frame clones only, minus some. The repertoire includes about 60,000 clones, 95% to 97% of them detected once, and about 2.5% sits in the top ten. This receptor was identified in a female donor with multiple sclerosis, enrolled in a pregnancy study. The chain combines TRBV27 with TRBJ2-5; no definite D call. Sequences were derived from CD8+ T cells from peripheral blood mononuclear cells, sampled after pregnancy. CDR3 amino acids: CASSSAQETQYF. Here the CDR3 DNA reads TGTGCCAGCAGTAGCGCCCAAGAGACCCAGTACTTC.